The rows below give T cell receptor beta chains drawn from one sample of a study of cytomegalovirus exposure and HLA in healthy donors. The repertoire was sequenced with immunoSEQ multiplex PCR; TCRdb's copy has only in-frame clones and lacks some. The table has 150,000 to 200,000 clones, roughly 81% seen once; the top ten hold about 2%. Sequenced sample: PBMCs. All receptors come from a man younger than 35 in good health and CMV-seropositive. CDR3s include the opening cysteine and the closing phenylalanine or tryptophan.

J gene | V gene | CDR3 protein
TRBJ1-6 | TRBV15 | CATSTRQGSNSPLHF
TRBJ1-3 | TRBV5-6 | CASSPSGFSGNTIYF
TRBJ2-3 | TRBV6-6 | CASSTGLAVTDTQYF
TRBJ2-3 | TRBV11-1 | CASSPDSSTDTQYF
TRBJ2-7 | TRBV7-9 | CASSSRRGASYEQYF
TRBJ2-3 | TRBV19 | CASSIMGADTQYF
TRBJ1-1 | TRBV11-1 | CASLSDWSGEAFF
TRBJ1-2 | TRBV18 | CASSPGQGNYGYTF
TRBJ2-3 | TRBV7-7 | CASSTQRLAGRGGADTQYF
TRBJ1-3 | TRBV4-2 | CASSPGWGAGNTIYF
TRBJ2-1 | TRBV18 | CASSPSTSRGNEQFF
TRBJ1-3 | TRBV5-1 | CASSLAPVSSGNTIYF
TRBJ1-1 | TRBV11-2 | CASSLGRGVAEAFF
TRBJ1-2 | TRBV19 | CASSQGGDRANYGYTF
TRBJ2-7 | TRBV2 | CASINIPGQGYGEQYF
TRBJ1-1 | TRBV5-1 | CASSLGGAKGTEAFF
TRBJ2-3 | TRBV19 | CASQGWGTDTQYF
TRBJ2-7 | TRBV5-6 | CASSLAGGTYEQYF
TRBJ2-1 | TRBV7-6 | CASSLARSDEQFF
TRBJ2-3 | TRBV7-2 | CASSQEGSAASGDTQYF
TRBJ2-1 | TRBV4-3 | CASSQVPAGNSNEQFF
TRBJ1-1 | TRBV11-2 | CASSLGKPGTEAFF
TRBJ2-3 | TRBV4-1 | CASSQVSGLIADTQYF
TRBJ2-7 | TRBV6-5 | CASSNRDRGVEQYF